Listed below are T cell receptor beta chains from one sample, sequenced in a study of cytomegalovirus exposure and HLA in healthy donors. The protocol was immunoSEQ multiplex PCR, while the TCRdb copy is restricted to in-frame clones and leaves out a portion. The table includes about 170,000 clones, approximately 80% detected once. The sample consisted of PBMCs. These receptors all stem from a woman aged 45-65 years in good health and CMV-seronegative. Each CDR3 is given with its conserved first and last residue. The D gene is left open where the match is weak. Size is omitted from some rows. Given values are once, few, many or a class for expanded clones.

clone size: .; J gene: TRBJ2-5; D gene: TRBD2; V gene: TRBV5-1; CDR3 DNA: TGCGCCAGCAGCGGGTCAGGCGGGAGGGAGACCCAGTACTTC; CDR3 protein: CASSGSGGRETQYF
clone size: .; J gene: TRBJ1-6; D gene: .; V gene: TRBV2; CDR3 DNA: TGTGCCAGCAAATCAAATGACTGGGGGGGTTCACCCCTCCACTTT; CDR3 protein: CASKSNDWGGSPLHF
clone size: .; J gene: TRBJ2-3; D gene: .; V gene: TRBV4-2; CDR3 DNA: TGTGCCAGCGCCCGAGGCTCCACAGATACGCAGTATTTT; CDR3 protein: CASARGSTDTQYF
clone size: .; J gene: TRBJ2-7; D gene: TRBD2; V gene: TRBV6-5; CDR3 DNA: TGTGCCAGCAGTGCCGGGACTAGTTACGAGCAGTACTTC; CDR3 protein: CASSAGTSYEQYF
clone size: .; J gene: TRBJ2-7; D gene: TRBD1; V gene: TRBV6-1; CDR3 DNA: TGTGTCTCACTTCCAGCCGGGACAGGGCGTGGCGAGCAGTACTTC; CDR3 protein: CVSLPAGTGRGEQYF
clone size: .; J gene: TRBJ1-6; D gene: .; V gene: TRBV6-1; CDR3 DNA: TGTGCCAGCAGTGAAATTAGAGGGAGCTCCTATAATTCACCCCTCCACTTT; CDR3 protein: CASSEIRGSSYNSPLHF
clone size: .; J gene: TRBJ2-5; D gene: TRBD1; V gene: TRBV6-1; CDR3 DNA: TGTGCCAGTCGACAGGGGATCCAAGAGACCCAGTACTTC; CDR3 protein: CASRQGIQETQYF
clone size: .; J gene: TRBJ2-5; D gene: TRBD1; V gene: TRBV4-1; CDR3 DNA: TGCGCCAGCAGGGACAGGGCCTTGGAGACCCAGTACTTC; CDR3 protein: CASRDRALETQYF
clone size: once; J gene: TRBJ1-1; D gene: .; V gene: TRBV5-4; CDR3 DNA: TGTGCCAGCAGCTTGCGGAACACTGAAGCTTTCTTT; CDR3 protein: CASSLRNTEAFF
clone size: .; J gene: TRBJ1-5; D gene: TRBD1; V gene: TRBV7-9; CDR3 DNA: TGTGCCAGCAGCCAAGGGACAGGGGGCCTTCAGCCCCAGCATTTT; CDR3 protein: CASSQGTGGLQPQHF
clone size: .; J gene: TRBJ2-7; D gene: TRBD2; V gene: TRBV4-2; CDR3 DNA: TGTGCCAGCAGCCAAGATCTGAATAGCGGGAGTGCCGAGCAGTACTTC; CDR3 protein: CASSQDLNSGSAEQYF
clone size: .; J gene: TRBJ1-4; D gene: .; V gene: TRBV9; CDR3 DNA: TGTGCCAGCAGCGTAGGTGAGGCCACAACTAATGAAAAACTGTTTTTT; CDR3 protein: CASSVGEATTNEKLFF
clone size: .; J gene: TRBJ1-5; D gene: .; V gene: TRBV5-8; CDR3 DNA: TGTGCCAGCAGCTTGCCTAGTCAGCCCCAGCATTTT; CDR3 protein: CASSLPSQPQHF
clone size: .; J gene: TRBJ1-1; D gene: TRBD1; V gene: TRBV7-2; CDR3 DNA: TGTGCCAGCAGCCAGGGGGCGGGGGATTGGACTGAAGCTTTCTTT; CDR3 protein: CASSQGAGDWTEAFF
clone size: .; J gene: TRBJ2-1; D gene: TRBD2; V gene: TRBV28; CDR3 DNA: TGTGCCAGCAGTAATAGCATCGGGGGGGGTTCGATGTACGATGAGCAGTTCTTC; CDR3 protein: CASSNSIGGGSMYDEQFF
clone size: .; J gene: TRBJ1-4; D gene: .; V gene: TRBV28; CDR3 DNA: TGTGCCTTATCGGACAGTCCTAATGAAAAACTGTTTTTT; CDR3 protein: CALSDSPNEKLFF
clone size: large; J gene: TRBJ1-1; D gene: .; V gene: TRBV28; CDR3 DNA: TGTGCCAGCAGGAAAAGAGACAGGAACACTGAAGCTTTCTTT; CDR3 protein: CASRKRDRNTEAFF
clone size: .; J gene: TRBJ1-6; D gene: .; V gene: TRBV6-1; CDR3 DNA: TGTGCCAGCAGTGAGACCATTCCTCGGAGCTCCTATAATTCACCCCTCCACTTT; CDR3 protein: CASSETIPRSSYNSPLHF
clone size: .; J gene: TRBJ1-1; D gene: .; V gene: TRBV29-1; CDR3 DNA: TGCAGCGTTGAACTGGCCACTGAAGCTTTCTTT; CDR3 protein: CSVELATEAFF
clone size: .; J gene: TRBJ2-1; D gene: TRBD2; V gene: TRBV19; CDR3 DNA: TGTGCCAGTAGTATGGGAGGGATCCACAATGAGCAGTTCTTC; CDR3 protein: CASSMGGIHNEQFF
clone size: .; J gene: TRBJ2-1; D gene: TRBD2; V gene: TRBV7-6; CDR3 DNA: TGTGCCAGCAGCATAACCTCCGGGACTAGCGGGAGGGTTGAGCAGTTCTTC; CDR3 protein: CASSITSGTSGRVEQFF
clone size: .; J gene: TRBJ2-1; D gene: TRBD2; V gene: TRBV2; CDR3 DNA: TGTGCCAGCAGTGAAGGTGGCCTAGCGGGAAAGCAGTTCTTC; CDR3 protein: CASSEGGLAGKQFF
clone size: .; J gene: TRBJ2-7; D gene: TRBD2; V gene: TRBV10-3; CDR3 DNA: TGTGCCATCAGTGAGTCGGGGAGGGACTACGAGCAGTACTTC; CDR3 protein: CAISESGRDYEQYF
clone size: .; J gene: TRBJ1-1; D gene: .; V gene: TRBV6-5; CDR3 DNA: TGTGCCAGCAGTTCACTGGGGGGGGCCGGGGCTTTCTTT; CDR3 protein: CASSSLGGAGAFF
clone size: .; J gene: TRBJ2-1; D gene: .; V gene: TRBV9; CDR3 DNA: TGTGCCAGCAGCGCCGGGGAACTCTCCTACAATGAGCAGTTCTTC; CDR3 protein: CASSAGELSYNEQFF
clone size: few; J gene: TRBJ1-1; D gene: .; V gene: TRBV15; CDR3 DNA: TGTGCCACCAGCAGAGATAAAGGCAGGGCTGAAGCTTTCTTT; CDR3 protein: CATSRDKGRAEAFF
clone size: .; J gene: TRBJ1-1; D gene: TRBD1; V gene: TRBV13; CDR3 DNA: TGTGCCAGCAGTCGTACCGGGACAGGGAGCACTGAAGCTTTCTTT; CDR3 protein: CASSRTGTGSTEAFF
clone size: few; J gene: TRBJ2-2; D gene: TRBD1; V gene: TRBV5-1; CDR3 DNA: TGCGCCAGCAGCCGGGACAGTAACACCGGGGAGCTGTTTTTT; CDR3 protein: CASSRDSNTGELFF
clone size: .; J gene: TRBJ2-3; D gene: TRBD2; V gene: TRBV5-4; CDR3 DNA: TGTGCCAGCAGTACGGGTGGGCCTAGCGGGAGAAAGGCAGATACGCAGTATTTT; CDR3 protein: CASSTGGPSGRKADTQYF
clone size: .; J gene: TRBJ2-5; D gene: TRBD2; V gene: TRBV18; CDR3 DNA: TGTGCCAGCTCACGACTAGCGGGGGAAGAGACCCAGTACTTC; CDR3 protein: CASSRLAGEETQYF
clone size: .; J gene: TRBJ1-6; D gene: .; V gene: TRBV7-2; CDR3 DNA: TGTGCCAGCAGCCCCCCCAGGGCAGCCTCCTATAATTCACCCCTCCACTTT; CDR3 protein: CASSPPRAASYNSPLHF
clone size: .; J gene: TRBJ2-3; D gene: TRBD2; V gene: TRBV29-1; CDR3 DNA: TGCAGCGTTAATACGGCCTTAGCGGGAGGTCGTTTTAGCACAGATACGCAGTATTTT; CDR3 protein: CSVNTALAGGRFSTDTQYF
clone size: .; J gene: TRBJ2-7; D gene: TRBD1; V gene: TRBV19; CDR3 DNA: TGTGCCAGTAGTGCCGACAGGGCTTCAGGCGAGCAGTACTTC; CDR3 protein: CASSADRASGEQYF
clone size: .; J gene: TRBJ1-2; D gene: TRBD1; V gene: TRBV19; CDR3 DNA: TGTGCCAGTAACCCCGGACAGGACTATGGCTACACCTTC; CDR3 protein: CASNPGQDYGYTF
clone size: .; J gene: TRBJ1-1; D gene: .; V gene: TRBV28; CDR3 DNA: TGTGCCAGCAGTCCCAGCCTCGCTAGCACTGAAGCTTTCTTT; CDR3 protein: CASSPSLASTEAFF
clone size: .; J gene: TRBJ1-4; D gene: TRBD1; V gene: TRBV16; CDR3 DNA: TGTGCCAGCAGCCCTATAGGGGGCGGAAAACTGTTTTTT; CDR3 protein: CASSPIGGGKLFF
clone size: .; J gene: TRBJ2-1; D gene: .; V gene: TRBV30; CDR3 DNA: TGTGCCTGGATAAATCCTAACGGGGATGAGCAGTTCTTC; CDR3 protein: CAWINPNGDEQFF
clone size: .; J gene: TRBJ1-6; D gene: .; V gene: TRBV6-1; CDR3 DNA: TGTGCCAGCAGCCCTAGCTCCTATAATTCACCCCTCCACTTT; CDR3 protein: CASSPSSYNSPLHF
clone size: .; J gene: TRBJ2-7; D gene: TRBD1; V gene: TRBV7-8; CDR3 DNA: TGTGCCACCCATCCCGGGACAGGGTTCTACGAGCAGTACTTC; CDR3 protein: CATHPGTGFYEQYF
clone size: few; J gene: TRBJ1-2; D gene: .; V gene: TRBV30; CDR3 DNA: TGTGCCTGGAGTGTAGCTTTGGGGGCCGCTTATGGCTACACCTTC; CDR3 protein: CAWSVALGAAYGYTF
clone size: .; J gene: TRBJ1-2; D gene: TRBD1; V gene: TRBV28; CDR3 DNA: TGTGCCAGCAGACCGGGGCAGGGGGCGAGGGGCTACACCTTC; CDR3 protein: CASRPGQGARGYTF